This is a list of T cell receptor beta chains from one sample in a study of blood T cells in healthy people across ages. TCRdb re-analysed the 5' RACE reads in MiXCR, keeping a single row per CDR3 protein. The data contain 800,000 or so distinct CDR3 sequences, around two thirds of them singletons. Sequencing was done on a sample of blood. These receptor sequences come from a man aged 25-45 years in good health. Each CDR3 is given with its conserved first and last residue. D genes are given only for firm matches. Clone sizes are given selectively: once, few, many, or a class where the clone is expanded.

V gene: TRBV5-1; D gene: TRBD1; J gene: TRBJ2-7; clone size: once; CDR3 DNA: TGCGCCAGCCGAACAGGACAGGGGGCCTACAATGAGCAGTACTTC; CDR3 protein: CASRTGQGAYNEQYF
V gene: TRBV7-2; D gene: .; J gene: TRBJ2-7; clone size: .; CDR3 DNA: TGTGCCAGCAGCTTAGAATTTTTCGCCCACGAGCAGTACTTC; CDR3 protein: CASSLEFFAHEQYF
V gene: TRBV6-1; D gene: TRBD2; J gene: TRBJ2-1; clone size: .; CDR3 DNA: TGTGCCAGCCGACGAGAAACGGGTAGCGGGCGGAATGAGCAGTTCTTC; CDR3 protein: CASRRETGSGRNEQFF
V gene: TRBV10-3; D gene: .; J gene: TRBJ1-3; clone size: .; CDR3 DNA: TGTGCCATCACCTTAGGGCGGCACTCTGGAAACACCATATATTTT; CDR3 protein: CAITLGRHSGNTIYF
V gene: TRBV14; D gene: TRBD1; J gene: TRBJ2-1; clone size: .; CDR3 DNA: TGTGCCAGCAGCCCCCTGGACAGGGAGGACAATGAGCAGTTCTTC; CDR3 protein: CASSPLDREDNEQFF
V gene: TRBV6-5; D gene: .; J gene: TRBJ2-2; clone size: few; CDR3 DNA: TGTGCCAGCACGGGACTCGTAAACACCGGGGAGCTGTTTTTT; CDR3 protein: CASTGLVNTGELFF
V gene: TRBV29-1; D gene: .; J gene: TRBJ1-5; clone size: .; CDR3 DNA: TGCGGCGTTGAAGATCAAGGGAGGGGACAGCCCCAGCATTTT; CDR3 protein: CGVEDQGRGQPQHF
V gene: TRBV7-2; D gene: TRBD1; J gene: TRBJ1-4; clone size: few; CDR3 DNA: TGTGCCAGCAGCAAACAAGGGGGCGCCGGTGAAAAACTGTTTTTT; CDR3 protein: CASSKQGGAGEKLFF
V gene: TRBV4-2; D gene: TRBD1; J gene: TRBJ1-3; clone size: .; CDR3 DNA: TGTGCCAGCAGCCTATACGGGACAGGGGGCGAGGGAGGCCCCGGAAACACCATATATTTT; CDR3 protein: CASSLYGTGGEGGPGNTIYF
V gene: TRBV6-6; D gene: TRBD2; J gene: TRBJ2-2; clone size: .; CDR3 DNA: TGTGCCAGCAGTCTCCAGCGGGACCCACCCGGGGAGCTGTTTTTT; CDR3 protein: CASSLQRDPPGELFF
V gene: TRBV20-1; D gene: .; J gene: TRBJ2-7; clone size: .; CDR3 DNA: TGCAGTGCTACCTACGGGGACTACGAGCAGTACTTC; CDR3 protein: CSATYGDYEQYF
V gene: TRBV10-3; D gene: TRBD1; J gene: TRBJ2-7; clone size: .; CDR3 DNA: TGTGCCATCAGGGGGGACAGCGCCTACGAGCAGTACTTC; CDR3 protein: CAIRGDSAYEQYF
V gene: TRBV12-3/TRBV12-4; D gene: .; J gene: TRBJ1-2; clone size: .; CDR3 DNA: TGTGCCAGCAGTTGGGGGGGATCCTTTAACTATGGCTACACCTTC; CDR3 protein: CASSWGGSFNYGYTF
V gene: TRBV7-2; D gene: .; J gene: TRBJ2-3; clone size: .; CDR3 DNA: TGTGCCAGCAGTCGGGCCCAGCCACATACGCAGTATTTT; CDR3 protein: CASSRAQPHTQYF
V gene: TRBV29-1; D gene: TRBD1; J gene: TRBJ2-3; clone size: .; CDR3 DNA: TGCAGCGTTGAAGTGACAGGGGTAGATACGCAGTATTTT; CDR3 protein: CSVEVTGVDTQYF
V gene: TRBV15; D gene: TRBD2; J gene: TRBJ2-1; clone size: once; CDR3 DNA: TGTGCCACCAGTTGGGGCGGGGGGGCGGATGAGCAGTTCTTC; CDR3 protein: CATSWGGGADEQFF
V gene: TRBV28; D gene: .; J gene: TRBJ2-7; clone size: few; CDR3 DNA: TGTGCCAGCCAATGGGGGGGCTCATTCTACGAGCAGTACTTC; CDR3 protein: CASQWGGSFYEQYF
V gene: TRBV12-3/TRBV12-4; D gene: TRBD1; J gene: TRBJ1-2; clone size: .; CDR3 DNA: TGTGCCAGCAGTTTCGGTTTGACAGGGGGGTATGGCTACACCTTC; CDR3 protein: CASSFGLTGGYGYTF
V gene: TRBV27; D gene: .; J gene: TRBJ2-7; clone size: .; CDR3 DNA: TGTGCCAGTAGTCCCGGGACTCCTGTCTACGAGCAGTACTTC; CDR3 protein: CASSPGTPVYEQYF
V gene: TRBV7-9; D gene: .; J gene: TRBJ2-7; clone size: many; CDR3 DNA: TGTGCCAGCAGTCATGGACAGATCTACGAGCAGTACTTC; CDR3 protein: CASSHGQIYEQYF
V gene: TRBV4-3; D gene: TRBD1; J gene: TRBJ1-6; clone size: .; CDR3 DNA: TGCGCCAGCAGCCTACAGGGGAATAATTCACCCCTCCACTTT; CDR3 protein: CASSLQGNNSPLHF
V gene: TRBV11-3; D gene: .; J gene: TRBJ2-1; clone size: .; CDR3 DNA: TGTGCCAGCAGCTCTGTAGGGGATGTCAATGAGCAGTTCTTC; CDR3 protein: CASSSVGDVNEQFF
V gene: TRBV12-3/TRBV12-4; D gene: .; J gene: TRBJ1-6; clone size: few; CDR3 DNA: TGTGCCAGCAGTTTAGGTGGGAAACCCTCACCCCTCCACTTT; CDR3 protein: CASSLGGKPSPLHF
V gene: TRBV4-2; D gene: .; J gene: TRBJ2-7; clone size: once; CDR3 DNA: TGTGCCAGCAGCCAAACTCCAGGGATCCCCCACGAGCAGTACTTC; CDR3 protein: CASSQTPGIPHEQYF
V gene: TRBV28; D gene: .; J gene: TRBJ1-2; clone size: many; CDR3 DNA: TGTGCCAGCAGCTCAGGGGCTGATAACTATGGCTACACCTTC; CDR3 protein: CASSSGADNYGYTF
V gene: TRBV3-1; D gene: .; J gene: TRBJ2-5; clone size: .; CDR3 DNA: TGTGCCAGCAGCCCCCCAGGGTCGGAGACCCAGTACTTC; CDR3 protein: CASSPPGSETQYF
V gene: TRBV20-1; D gene: .; J gene: TRBJ2-5; clone size: .; CDR3 DNA: TGCAGTGCTAGAGATCCCCGGGGATCTATTCAAGAGACCCAGTACTTC; CDR3 protein: CSARDPRGSIQETQYF
V gene: TRBV20-1; D gene: TRBD2; J gene: TRBJ2-7; clone size: once; CDR3 DNA: TGCAGTGCTACCTCTAGCGGGGGGGGCTACGAGCAGTACTTC; CDR3 protein: CSATSSGGGYEQYF
V gene: TRBV7-2; D gene: .; J gene: TRBJ1-2; clone size: .; CDR3 DNA: TGTGCCAGCAGCTTAGAAACGGGAGACTATGGCTACACCTTC; CDR3 protein: CASSLETGDYGYTF
V gene: TRBV29-1; D gene: .; J gene: TRBJ2-4; clone size: .; CDR3 DNA: TGCAGCGTTGGCGATCCAGCGGCTACGAGGCGGTACTTC; CDR3 protein: CSVGDPAATRRYF
V gene: TRBV24-1; D gene: .; J gene: TRBJ2-5; clone size: many; CDR3 DNA: TGTGCCACTCAATACCAAGAGACCCAGTACTTC; CDR3 protein: CATQYQETQYF
V gene: TRBV10-1; D gene: .; J gene: TRBJ1-2; clone size: .; CDR3 DNA: TGCGCCAGCAGTGATGCCGAACAGGCCGATGGCTACACCTTC; CDR3 protein: CASSDAEQADGYTF
V gene: TRBV27; D gene: .; J gene: TRBJ2-3; clone size: .; CDR3 DNA: TGTGCCAGCAGTTCGTCGGGACGGGGCACAGATACGCAGTATTTT; CDR3 protein: CASSSSGRGTDTQYF
V gene: TRBV5-1; D gene: .; J gene: TRBJ2-1; clone size: .; CDR3 DNA: TGCGCCAGCAGCTTGGGATCTGGGGCTTCCTACAATGAGCAGTTCTTC; CDR3 protein: CASSLGSGASYNEQFF
V gene: TRBV2; D gene: .; J gene: TRBJ2-7; clone size: once; CDR3 DNA: TGTGCCAGCAGTGCAACACAGTTCACCTACGAGCAGTACTTC; CDR3 protein: CASSATQFTYEQYF
V gene: TRBV29-1; D gene: .; J gene: TRBJ2-7; clone size: .; CDR3 DNA: TGCAGCGCCGCTCCGACGGGCTCCTACGAGCAGTACTTC; CDR3 protein: CSAAPTGSYEQYF
V gene: TRBV12-3/TRBV12-4; D gene: .; J gene: TRBJ2-5; clone size: .; CDR3 DNA: TGTGCCAGCGGACGCGGACTACAAGAGACCCAGTACTTC; CDR3 protein: CASGRGLQETQYF
V gene: TRBV6-5; D gene: .; J gene: TRBJ2-1; clone size: .; CDR3 DNA: TGTGCCAGCAGCTCTACTGGGGCCAGGGGTTCCATTAATGAGCAGTTCTTC; CDR3 protein: CASSSTGARGSINEQFF
V gene: TRBV19; D gene: .; J gene: TRBJ2-7; clone size: .; CDR3 DNA: TGTGCCAGTAGTATAACGACCCATAACGAGCAGTACTTC; CDR3 protein: CASSITTHNEQYF
V gene: TRBV29-1; D gene: .; J gene: TRBJ2-1; clone size: .; CDR3 DNA: TGCAGCGTTGTCATAGACCCTCTTGTGAATGAGCAGTTCTTC; CDR3 protein: CSVVIDPLVNEQFF
V gene: TRBV7-2; D gene: .; J gene: TRBJ2-7; clone size: .; CDR3 DNA: TGTGCCAGCAGACGACCGGGATCCTACGAGCAGTACTTC; CDR3 protein: CASRRPGSYEQYF
V gene: TRBV28; D gene: .; J gene: TRBJ2-3; clone size: few; CDR3 DNA: TGTGCCAGCAGTTTTTCCGGGTACACAGATACGCAGTATTTT; CDR3 protein: CASSFSGYTDTQYF
V gene: TRBV20-1; D gene: TRBD1; J gene: TRBJ1-6; clone size: .; CDR3 DNA: TGCAGTGCTAGGGACAGGGTGATAAATTCACCCCTCCACTTT; CDR3 protein: CSARDRVINSPLHF
V gene: TRBV6-5; D gene: .; J gene: TRBJ2-2; clone size: .; CDR3 DNA: TGTGCCAGCAGTTCCGGGGATAGCGTCGGGGAGCTGTTTTTT; CDR3 protein: CASSSGDSVGELFF
V gene: TRBV20-1; D gene: .; J gene: TRBJ2-3; clone size: .; CDR3 DNA: TGCAGTGCCCCGAGGGGGGCAGGGGACACAGATACGCAGTATTTT; CDR3 protein: CSAPRGAGDTDTQYF
V gene: TRBV28; D gene: .; J gene: TRBJ2-1; clone size: few; CDR3 DNA: TGTGCCAGCAGCCCCGAGGGCCGCCCTTACAATGAGCAGTTCTTC; CDR3 protein: CASSPEGRPYNEQFF
V gene: TRBV25-1; D gene: TRBD1; J gene: TRBJ2-5; clone size: .; CDR3 DNA: TGTGCCAGCAGTGAAATCCGGACAGGGAAGGCTAGGGAGACCCAGTACTTC; CDR3 protein: CASSEIRTGKARETQYF
V gene: TRBV10-3; D gene: .; J gene: TRBJ2-3; clone size: .; CDR3 DNA: TGTGCCATCAGTGAGGCAAGCACAGATACGCAGTATTTT; CDR3 protein: CAISEASTDTQYF
V gene: TRBV7-9; D gene: .; J gene: TRBJ2-6; clone size: few; CDR3 DNA: TGTGCCAGCAGCCGGACAACTGGGGCCAACGTCCTGACTTTC; CDR3 protein: CASSRTTGANVLTF
V gene: TRBV9; D gene: .; J gene: TRBJ1-5; clone size: .; CDR3 DNA: TGTGCCAGCAGCGCCGGGACCAACAATCAGCCCCAGCATTTT; CDR3 protein: CASSAGTNNQPQHF
V gene: TRBV27; D gene: .; J gene: TRBJ1-2; clone size: few; CDR3 DNA: TGTGCCAGCAGTCGGGCTTCTCGGGTTTATGGCTACACCTTC; CDR3 protein: CASSRASRVYGYTF
V gene: TRBV5-8; D gene: TRBD2; J gene: TRBJ2-1; clone size: .; CDR3 DNA: TGTGCCAGCAGCTTGACTAGCGGGGGGGCCGTACTGAATGAGCAGTTCTTC; CDR3 protein: CASSLTSGGAVLNEQFF
V gene: TRBV10-3; D gene: .; J gene: TRBJ2-5; clone size: few; CDR3 DNA: TGTGCCATCAGTGGAACACGAGAGCAAGAGACCCAGTACTTC; CDR3 protein: CAISGTREQETQYF
V gene: TRBV7-2; D gene: TRBD1; J gene: TRBJ1-4; clone size: .; CDR3 DNA: TGTGCCAGCAGCCAGCGGACAGGTCCTGAAAAACTGTTTTTT; CDR3 protein: CASSQRTGPEKLFF
V gene: TRBV20-1; D gene: .; J gene: TRBJ1-4; clone size: few; CDR3 DNA: TGCAGTGCTGGCGACAGCTCCCTAGGTGAAAAACTGTTTTTT; CDR3 protein: CSAGDSSLGEKLFF
V gene: TRBV7-8; D gene: .; J gene: TRBJ2-7; clone size: once; CDR3 DNA: TGTGCCAGCAGCCCAGCCAAGGACGAGCAGTACTTC; CDR3 protein: CASSPAKDEQYF
V gene: TRBV14; D gene: TRBD2; J gene: TRBJ2-1; clone size: .; CDR3 DNA: TGTGCCAGCAGCCTGGGCCTAGCGGGGGTCCATGAGCAGTTCTTC; CDR3 protein: CASSLGLAGVHEQFF
V gene: TRBV5-1; D gene: .; J gene: TRBJ2-5; clone size: .; CDR3 DNA: TGCGCCAGCAACTCTCAAGGGGGCCAAGAGACCCAGTACTTC; CDR3 protein: CASNSQGGQETQYF
V gene: TRBV21-1; D gene: .; J gene: TRBJ1-6; clone size: .; CDR3 DNA: TGTGCCAGCAGCGGTAGCCGGGCATCTAATTCACCCCTCCACTTT; CDR3 protein: CASSGSRASNSPLHF